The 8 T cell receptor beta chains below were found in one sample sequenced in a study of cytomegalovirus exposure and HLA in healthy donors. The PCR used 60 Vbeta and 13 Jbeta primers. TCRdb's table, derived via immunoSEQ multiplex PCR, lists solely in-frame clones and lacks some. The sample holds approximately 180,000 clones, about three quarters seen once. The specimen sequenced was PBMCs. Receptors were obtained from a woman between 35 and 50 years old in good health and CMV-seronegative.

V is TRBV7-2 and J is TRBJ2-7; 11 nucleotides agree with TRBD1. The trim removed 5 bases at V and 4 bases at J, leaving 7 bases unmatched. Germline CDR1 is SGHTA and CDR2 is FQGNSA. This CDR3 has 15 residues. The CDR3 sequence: CASSPGQGAFYEQYF. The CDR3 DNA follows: TGTGCCAGCAGCCCAGGACAGGGGGCGTTTTACGAGCAGTACTTC. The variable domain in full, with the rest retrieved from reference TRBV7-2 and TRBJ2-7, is GAGVSQSPSNKVTEKGKDVELRCDPISGHTALYWYRQSLGQGLEFLIYFQGNSAPDKSGLPSDRFSAERTGGSVSTLTIQRTQQEDSAVYLCASSPGQGAFYEQYFGPGTRLTVT.

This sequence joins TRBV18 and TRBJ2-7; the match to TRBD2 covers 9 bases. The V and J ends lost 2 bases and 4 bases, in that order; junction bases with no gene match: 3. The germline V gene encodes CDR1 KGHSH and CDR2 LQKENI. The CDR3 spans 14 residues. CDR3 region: CASSPGLAGYEQYV. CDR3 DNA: TGTGCCAGCTCACCAGGTCTAGCGGGATACGAGCAGTACGTC.

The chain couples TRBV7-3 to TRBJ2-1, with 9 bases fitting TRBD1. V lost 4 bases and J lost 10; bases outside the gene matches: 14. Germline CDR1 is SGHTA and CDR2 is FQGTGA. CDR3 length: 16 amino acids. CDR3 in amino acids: CASSSGQGTIFGEQFF. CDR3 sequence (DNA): TGTGCCAGCAGCTCAGGACAGGGGACGATTTTTGGGGAGCAGTTCTTC.

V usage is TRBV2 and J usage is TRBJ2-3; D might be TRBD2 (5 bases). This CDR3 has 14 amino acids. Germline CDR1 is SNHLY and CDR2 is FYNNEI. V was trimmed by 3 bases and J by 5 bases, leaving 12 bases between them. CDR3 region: CASSERARLDTQYF. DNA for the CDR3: TGTGCCAGCAGTGAGCGGGCACGGTTAGATACGCAGTATTTT.

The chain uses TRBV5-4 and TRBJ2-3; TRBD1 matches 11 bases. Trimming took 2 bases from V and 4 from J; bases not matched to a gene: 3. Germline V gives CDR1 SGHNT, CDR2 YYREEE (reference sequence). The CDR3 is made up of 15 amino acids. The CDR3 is CASSFGQGAPDTQYF. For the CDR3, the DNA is TGTGCCAGCAGCTTTGGACAGGGGGCCCCAGATACGCAGTATTTT.

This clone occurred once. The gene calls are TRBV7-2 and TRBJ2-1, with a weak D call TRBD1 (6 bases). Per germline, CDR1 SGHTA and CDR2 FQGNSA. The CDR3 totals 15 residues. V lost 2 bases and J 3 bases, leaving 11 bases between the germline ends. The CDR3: CASSLQGNLYNEQFF. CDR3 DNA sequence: TGTGCCAGCAGCTTACAGGGGAACCTCTACAATGAGCAGTTCTTC. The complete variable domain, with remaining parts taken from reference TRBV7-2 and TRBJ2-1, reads GAGVSQSPSNKVTEKGKDVELRCDPISGHTALYWYRQSLGQGLEFLIYFQGNSAPDKSGLPSDRFSAERTGGSVSTLTIQRTQQEDSAVYLCASSLQGNLYNEQFFGPGTRLTVL.

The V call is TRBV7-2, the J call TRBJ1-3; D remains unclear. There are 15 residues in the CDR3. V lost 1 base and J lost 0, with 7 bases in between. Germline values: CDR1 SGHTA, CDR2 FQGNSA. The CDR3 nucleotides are TGTGCCAGCAGCTTAGGGTCAGGCTCTGGAAACACCATATATTTT. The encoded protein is CASSLGSGSGNTIYF.

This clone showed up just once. CDR3 protein: CASSVQDSPLHF. The CDR3 nucleotides read TGTGCCAGCAGCGTACAGGATTCACCCCTCCACTTT. V usage is TRBV9 and J usage is TRBJ1-6; D unresolved. Between the trimmed V and J ends, which lost 1 base and 8 bases, there was a span of 4 bases. CDR3 length: 12 residues. Per the germline V gene, CDR1 is SGDLS and CDR2 is YYNGEE.